These 32 T cell receptor beta chains originate from one sample sequenced in a study of blood T cell repertoires in COVID-19. Assay used: immunoSEQ multiplex PCR; TCRdb lists only in-frame clones, some missing. The table records hundreds of thousands of clones, around four fifths of them present only once. What was sequenced was PBMCs or T cells enriched from blood (not recorded which). These receptors all come from a woman between 45 and 65 years old who had been exposed to COVID-19.

The chain employs TRBV7-6 and TRBJ1-1; TRBD1 matches at 7 bases. This CDR3 spans 14 amino acids. The V gene's germline CDR1 is SGHVS and CDR2 FNYEAQ. V was pared by 4 bases and J by 2 bases, with 4 bases of the junction left unmatched. The CDR3 here is CASSSGQVNTEAFF. CDR3 sequence (DNA): TGTGCCAGCAGCTCTGGACAGGTTAACACTGAAGCTTTCTTT.

CDR3 in amino acids: CAISDPPDRYNEQFF. The DNA for the CDR3 is TGTGCCATCAGTGACCCCCCCGACAGGTACAATGAGCAGTTCTTC. V gene TRBV10-3 combines with J gene TRBJ2-1, with D possibly being TRBD1 (6 bases). V shed 3 bases and J shed 4 bases, with 13 bases lying between them. Germline V CDR1 and CDR2: ENHRY, SYGVKD. The CDR3 runs 15 residues.

CDR3 residues: CASSYRGSSSGELFF. Written as DNA, the CDR3 is TGCGCCAGCAGCTATAGGGGGAGCTCATCCGGGGAGCTGTTTTTT. The chain uses TRBV5-1 and TRBJ2-2, with a possible D match to TRBD1 (6 bases). Trimming pared 3 bases from V and 6 bases from J, leaving 15 bases between. The CDR3 consists of 15 residues. Germline assignment: CDR1 SGHRS and CDR2 YFSETQ. The variable domain in full, completed from reference TRBV5-1 and TRBJ2-2, reads KAGVTQTPRYLIKTRGQQVTLSCSPISGHRSVSWYQQTPGQGLQFLFEYFSETQRNKGNFPGRFSGRQFSNSRSEMNVSTLELGDSALYLCASSYRGSSSGELFFGEGSRLTVL.

This clone came up a few times. The chain combines TRBV5-4 with TRBJ2-3, with D possibly TRBD2 on 7 matching bases. The CDR3 is 15 amino acids. The V end lost 2 bases, the J end lost 3 bases, and 13 bases lay between the germline ends. CDR1 SGHNT and CDR2 YYREEE come from the germline V gene (reference sequence). For the CDR3, the DNA is TGTGCCAGCAGCTTTAAAGGGGGGGCAACAGATACGCAGTATTTT. This encodes CASSFKGGATDTQYF.

In this sample, this clone turned up a few times. This chain connects TRBV5-1 to TRBJ1-6, with TRBD1 as a possible D gene (5 bases). Germline V lookup: CDR1 SGHRS, CDR2 YFSETQ. V was cut by 4 bases and J by 3 bases, with 11 bases left in between. This CDR3 contains 15 residues. The CDR3 sequence is CASSALTDYNSPLHF. The CDR3 coding sequence is TGCGCCAGCAGCGCCCTGACAGACTATAATTCACCCCTCCACTTT.

The V call is TRBV20-1, the J call TRBJ2-7, with TRBD2 identical over 7 bases. V lost 6 bases to trimming and J lost 7 bases; unmatched junction nucleotides: 3. Per the germline V gene, CDR1 is DFQATT and CDR2 is SNEGSKA (reference sequence). The length of the CDR3 is 10 residues. DNA for the CDR3: TGCAGTGCGGGGGGGACTGAGCAGTACTTC. Its protein product is CSAGGTEQYF.

The CDR3 reads CASSLSTGTGANVLTF. The DNA of the CDR3 is TGTGCCAGCAGCTTAAGTACAGGGACTGGGGCCAACGTCCTGACTTTC. The chain employs TRBV11-2 and TRBJ2-6; a possible D gene is TRBD1 (6 bases). The CDR3 is 16 residues long. CDR1 is SGHAT, CDR2 FQNNGV, per germline. Between the trimmed V and J ends, which lost 2 bases and 2 bases, there was a span of 10 bases.

The chain combines TRBV29-1 with TRBJ1-1, with TRBD1 as a possible D gene (6 bases). Per the germline V gene, CDR1 is SQVTM and CDR2 is ANQGSEA. V was shortened by 7 bases and J by 1 base, with 13 bases between the two germline ends. The length of the CDR3 is 13 residues. The CDR3 sequence is CSGQGYENTEAFF. As DNA, the CDR3 is TGCAGCGGGCAGGGGTACGAGAACACTGAAGCTTTCTTT.

The rearrangement links TRBV6-4 to TRBJ1-1; D not certain. The CDR3 sequence is 15 residues long. V was trimmed by 2 bases and J by 5 bases, leaving 15 bases between them. Germline V gene sequence: CDR1 MRHNA, CDR2 SNTAGT. CDR3 region: CASSDPGPRGTEAFF. For the CDR3, the DNA is TGTGCCAGCAGTGACCCCGGACCCCGAGGGACTGAAGCTTTCTTT.

In this sample, this clone turned up a few times. The chain is built from TRBV10-2 and TRBJ1-2, with 8 bases identical to TRBD1. The CDR3 totals 14 residues. V shed 3 bases, J shed 8 bases, and the junction held 8 bases outside the gene matches. Germline-derived CDR1 and CDR2 are WSHSY and SAAADI. CDR3: CASSENRDRRGYTF. In nucleotides, the CDR3 is TGCGCCAGCAGTGAAAACCGGGACAGGCGGGGCTACACCTTC.

The chain joins TRBV6-5 to TRBJ1-5, with 11 positions matching TRBD1. Germline lookup yields CDR1 MNHEY and CDR2 SVGAGI. V lost 6 bases and J lost 6; bases outside the gene matches: 4. The CDR3 contains 14 residues. CDR3 sequence reads: CASSLGTGGQPQHF. The CDR3 coding sequence is TGTGCCAGCAGCCTCGGGACAGGGGGTCAGCCCCAGCATTTT.

V gene TRBV5-1 combines with J gene TRBJ2-5; a possible D gene is TRBD2 (6 bases). The V end lost 0 bases, the J end lost 5 bases, and 8 bases lay between the germline ends. The CDR3 contains 13 residues. CDR1 and CDR2 from the germline V gene are SGHRS and YFSETQ. CDR3 DNA: TGCGCCAGCAGCTTGGGGGACTGGGAGACCCAGTACTTC. Residues: CASSLGDWETQYF.

This chain links TRBV15 with TRBJ1-4, with 9 bases aligning to TRBD1. This CDR3 has 16 residues. Germline assignment: CDR1 LNHNV and CDR2 YYDKDF (reference sequence). Losses at the gene ends were 5 bases for V and 9 bases for J; bases not matched to a gene: 13. CDR3: CATSGSQDRGIKKLFF. DNA of the CDR3: TGTGCCACCAGCGGTTCCCAGGACAGGGGTATTAAAAAACTGTTTTTT. The whole variable domain, filled in from reference TRBV15 and TRBJ1-4, reads DAMVIQNPRYQVTQFGKPVTLSCSQTLNHNVMYWYQQKSSQAPKLLFHYYDKDFNNEADTPDNFQSRRPNTSFCFLDIRSPGLGDTAMYLCATSGSQDRGIKKLFFGSGTQLSVL.

Written as DNA, the CDR3 is TGTGCCAGCAGCTCGATCTACGGACTAGCGGGGGGGCCTGGAAACATTCAGTACTTC. Residues: CASSSIYGLAGGPGNIQYF. The V call is TRBV7-9, the J call TRBJ2-4; 15 positions match TRBD2. The CDR3 has 19 amino acids. Germline V gives CDR1 SEHNR, CDR2 FQNEAQ (reference sequence). Trimming at V came to 4 bases and at J to 6 bases, leaving 13 bases not matched to a gene.

With respect to this clone: At one end the junction does not follow the germline gene, possibly because of a read error. The J gene is TRBJ1-4, the V gene TRBV6-1, with D possibly matching TRBD1 (6 bases). The germline CDR1 and CDR2 sequences are MNHNS and SASEGT. The CDR3 is 13 residues long. CDR3 nucleotide sequence: TGTGCCAGCAGCGAAGGGGGGAGGGAAAAACTGTTTTTT. It yields the protein CASSEGGREKLFF.

V and J are TRBV7-3 and TRBJ1-1, with D hard to call. Germline V lookup: CDR1 SGHTA, CDR2 FQGTGA. The CDR3 loop spans 13 amino acids. V dropped 5 bases and J dropped 1 base, with 8 bases sitting between them. The CDR3, as DNA: TGTGCCAGCAGCCCCGACTCGAACACTGAAGCTTTCTTT. Encoded protein: CASSPDSNTEAFF.

The genes are TRBV3-1 (or the pseudogene TRBV3-2) and TRBJ2-1; tentative D call: TRBD2 (7 bases). Germline CDR1 is LGHDT and CDR2 is YNNKEL (reference sequence). The CDR3 length is 11 residues. Trimming took 4 bases from V and 13 from J, leaving 11 bases between them. The CDR3 sequence is CASSRGGAQFF. The CDR3 DNA reads as TGTGCCAGCAGCCGGGGGGGGGCCCAGTTCTTC.

The V gene is TRBV5-1, the J gene TRBJ2-1, with 8 bases matching TRBD2. The germline CDR1 and CDR2 sequences are SGHRS and YFSETQ. CDR3 length equals 16 residues. Losses at the gene ends were 6 bases for V and 3 bases for J; bases not matched to a gene: 11. The chain's CDR3 is CASKFDVSGVYNEQFF. CDR3 sequence (DNA): TGCGCCAGCAAATTCGATGTTAGCGGGGTCTACAATGAGCAGTTCTTC.

V gene TRBV28 combines with J gene TRBJ1-6; no clear D. V lost 6 bases, J lost 0 bases, and 15 bases lay in between. Per germline, CDR1 MDHEN and CDR2 SYDVKM. The CDR3 is 17 residues long. CDR3 DNA sequence: TGTGCCAGCAGGTCCCGCCTCGGGAGCTCCTATAATTCACCCCTCCACTTT. Translation: CASRSRLGSSYNSPLHF.

V gene TRBV19 combines with J gene TRBJ2-2; tentative D call: TRBD2 (6 bases). The CDR3 runs 15 residues. Germline lookup yields CDR1 LNHDA and CDR2 SQIVND (reference sequence). V dropped 5 bases and J dropped 0 bases, with 10 bases sitting between them. In DNA, the CDR3 is TGTGCCAGTAGTCCGGCGGGATCGAACACCGGGGAGCTGTTTTTT. Protein product: CASSPAGSNTGELFF.

This chain joins TRBV19 and TRBJ1-1, with 8 bases fitting TRBD1. The CDR3 contains 15 residues. V lost 7 bases, J lost 3 bases, and 10 bases stayed unmatched. CDR1 and CDR2 from the germline V gene are LNHDA and SQIVND (reference sequence). The CDR3 loop reads CASTTGQGRDTEAFF. The CDR3 DNA sequence: TGTGCCAGTACCACCGGACAGGGAAGGGACACTGAAGCTTTCTTT.

The J gene is TRBJ1-4, the V gene TRBV2, with D possibly TRBD1 on 5 matching bases. In germline, CDR1 is SNHLY, CDR2 FYNNEI. Trimming took off 2 bases at V and 8 bases at J, with 12 bases between the two ends. This CDR3 is 14 amino acids long. The CDR3 DNA sequence: TGTGCCAGCAGTGAAAGGTCCCGGGGGGAAAAACTGTTTTTT. Translating it yields CASSERSRGEKLFF.

This clone turned up a few times. This rearrangement joins TRBV5-4 to TRBJ1-2, with D possibly TRBD1 on 6 matching bases. The germline V gene has CDR1 SGHNT and CDR2 YYREEE (reference sequence). The CDR3 contains 14 residues. The ends were cut back, 4 bases at V and 5 bases at J, with 15 bases in the middle. Here the CDR3 DNA reads TGTGCCAGCAGCCCCCGGGGGGGGCTTTATGGCTACACCTTC. Amino acid sequence: CASSPRGGLYGYTF.

This chain uses TRBV2 with TRBJ2-4, with a possible D match to TRBD1 (6 bases). Trimming removed 6 bases from V and 0 bases from J, with 21 bases in between. Germline-derived CDR1 and CDR2 are SNHLY and FYNNEI. The CDR3 has 18 amino acids. CDR3 sequence: CASSLAWGQILAKNIQYF. In DNA form, the CDR3 reads TGTGCCAGCAGCCTCGCTTGGGGGCAGATACTAGCCAAAAACATTCAGTACTTC.

The chain combines TRBV5-1 with TRBJ1-2; 9 nucleotides agree with TRBD1. Trimming took 1 base from V and 7 from J; bases not matched to a gene: 8. The V gene's germline CDR1 is SGHRS and CDR2 YFSETQ. This CDR3 spans 15 amino acids. Here the CDR3 DNA reads TGCGCCAGCAGCTTGCCGGGACAGGGTATGCTTGGCTACACCTTC. The encoded protein is CASSLPGQGMLGYTF.

This clone was recorded only once. This chain uses TRBV10-1 with TRBJ1-1; D remains ambiguous. V gave up 6 bases and J gave up 2 bases, with 10 bases separating them. The germline V gene has CDR1 WNHNN and CDR2 SYGVQD (reference sequence). The CDR3 spans 13 residues. The CDR3 region is CASRTTLNTEAFF. The DNA for the CDR3 is TGCGCCAGCAGAACAACCCTCAACACTGAAGCTTTCTTT.

J is TRBJ1-5 and V is TRBV18; 7 bases align to TRBD1. Trimming at V came to 3 bases and at J to 4 bases, leaving 9 bases not matched to a gene. The CDR3 spans 16 residues. Germline V gives CDR1 KGHSH, CDR2 LQKENI. The CDR3 spells CASSPGTVESNQPQHF. As DNA, the CDR3 is TGTGCCAGCTCACCCGGGACAGTGGAATCGAATCAGCCCCAGCATTTT.

The chain recombines TRBV5-5 with TRBJ2-2; D is possibly TRBD1 (6 bases). The germline V gene encodes CDR1 SGHKS and CDR2 YYEKEE (reference sequence). The CDR3 is made up of 12 amino acids. V was cut by 4 bases and J by 6 bases, with 7 bases left in between. In nucleotides, the CDR3 is TGTGCCAGCAGCAAGGGGGCCGGGGAGCTGTTTTTT. It translates to CASSKGAGELFF.

This chain uses TRBV6-6 with TRBJ2-2; TRBD1 agrees at 11 bases. Per germline, CDR1 MNHNY and CDR2 SVGAGI (reference sequence). The CDR3 loop spans 19 amino acids. The V gene end was trimmed by 6 bases and the J gene end by 5 bases; junction bases not matched to a gene: 17. The CDR3 sequence is CASRRPPTRTGGRTGELFF. The CDR3 bases are TGTGCCAGCAGACGACCACCGACTCGGACAGGGGGCCGGACCGGGGAGCTGTTTTTT.

The chain couples TRBV3-1 (or the pseudogene TRBV3-2) to TRBJ1-1; D is uncertain. Germline-derived CDR1 and CDR2 are LGHDT and YNNKEL (reference sequence). This CDR3 has 12 residues. Trimming removed 0 bases from V and 9 bases from J, with 8 bases in between. The DNA of the CDR3 is TGTGCCAGCAGCCAAGATGAGGGAAAAGCTTTCTTT. It encodes CASSQDEGKAFF.

This clone was seen many times. The chain is built from TRBV5-6 and TRBJ1-6, with a tentative D call TRBD1 (5 bases). The V end was cut by 0 bases, the J end by 0 bases, with 7 bases between. Germline CDR1 SGHDT, CDR2 YYEEEE. CDR3 length equals 16 residues. The CDR3, as DNA: TGTGCCAGCAGCTTGGCGGGGGGCTCCTATAATTCACCCCTCCACTTT. This codes for CASSLAGGSYNSPLHF.

The DNA for the CDR3 is TGTGCCAGCAGCCCCTCCCGAATAGAAGAAAAACTGTTTTTT. Its protein is CASSPSRIEEKLFF. The gene calls are TRBV7-9 and TRBJ1-4; D unresolved. The CDR3 extends over 14 amino acids. V was pared by 5 bases and J by 8 bases, with 15 bases between. Germline V gene data show CDR1 as SEHNR and CDR2 as FQNEAQ (reference sequence).